One sample yielded the 8 T cell receptor beta chains listed below, sequenced in a study of T cell repertoires in cytomegalovirus infection. These receptors lack a known antigen. MiXCR, run by TCRdb on the reads, gives a single entry per CDR3 protein. The profile shows about 920,000 distinct CDR3 sequences, around 29% of them singletons. The sample consisted of cultured CD8+ T cells from PBMCs, taken from culture after CMV antigen stimulation. These receptor sequences come from a human donor in good health (CMV status not recorded). Some clones in this sample may be carry-over from other donors' samples.

Ten or more counts support this clonotype. This chain connects TRBV7-9 to TRBJ2-7; D gene ambiguous. The CDR3 sequence is 13 residues long. Germline CDR1 is SEHNR and CDR2 is FQNEAQ (reference sequence). Trimming took 4 bases from V and 3 from J, leaving 10 bases between them. The CDR3 DNA reads TGTGCCAGCAGCTCCATCCTCAGCTACGAGCAGTACTTC. Its translation is CASSSILSYEQYF.

The chain links TRBV27 to TRBJ1-2, with D possibly TRBD1 on 5 matching bases. The V and J ends lost 4 bases and 5 bases respectively, with 20 bases between them. Germline CDR1 MNHEY, CDR2 SMNVEV (reference sequence). This CDR3 is built from 16 residues. CDR3 amino acids: CASSYMADGALYGYTF. CDR3 DNA sequence: TGTGCCAGCAGTTATATGGCTGACGGGGCCCTTTATGGCTACACCTTC.

This sequence joins TRBV7-3 and TRBJ2-2, with D tentatively TRBD1 or TRBD2 (5 bases each). With 5 bases removed from V and 4 bases from J, the gap between germline ends came to 17 bases. Germline V lookup: CDR1 SGHTA, CDR2 FQGTGA. The CDR3 has 16 residues. CDR3: CASSPGLGSSTGELFF. The CDR3 nucleotides are TGTGCCAGCAGCCCGGGGCTAGGGTCATCCACCGGGGAGCTGTTTTTT.

The sample holds a few counts of this clonotype. CDR3 DNA sequence: TGTGCCAGCAGTTACTCGGACCTCCCAGACAGGGCCGGGGAGCTGTTTTTT. Amino acid sequence: CASSYSDLPDRAGELFF. The chain joins TRBV6-5 to TRBJ2-2, with 7 nucleotides matching TRBD1. This CDR3 is 17 amino acids long. V lost 0 bases to trimming and J lost 6 bases; unmatched junction nucleotides: 10. The germline CDR1 and CDR2 sequences are MNHEY and SVGAGI.

The chain carries TRBV2 and TRBJ1-3, with D perhaps matching TRBD1 (5 bases). V lost 4 bases and J 2 bases, leaving 15 bases between the germline ends. The CDR3 extends over 16 amino acids. Germline assignment: CDR1 SNHLY and CDR2 FYNNEI. CDR3 in amino acids: CASSAGVEIAGNTIYF. The CDR3, as DNA: TGTGCCAGCAGTGCGGGGGTTGAAATCGCTGGAAACACCATATATTTT.

CDR3 protein: CSARGRRDRFLYGYTF. The CDR3 nucleotides are TGCAGTGCTAGAGGACGCCGGGACAGGTTTCTCTATGGCTACACCTTC. The genes are TRBV20-1 and TRBJ1-2; 8 bases match TRBD1. Germline V CDR1 and CDR2: DFQATT, SNEGSKA (reference sequence). The CDR3 has 16 residues. V lost 1 base and J lost 4; bases outside the gene matches: 11.

This clonotype was detected ten times or more. The V and J genes are TRBV7-9 and TRBJ2-1; either TRBD1 or TRBD2 may supply D (5 bases each). V was shortened by 6 bases and J by 2 bases, with 17 bases between the two germline ends. CDR3 length equals 16 residues. Germline V gene lookup returns CDR1 SEHNR and CDR2 FQNEAQ (reference sequence). CDR3 residues: CASSSAGARAYNEQFF. The DNA for the CDR3 is TGTGCCAGCAGTTCCGCCGGGGCCCGGGCCTACAATGAGCAGTTCTTC.

This clonotype has ten or more counts. V is TRBV7-2 and J is TRBJ1-2; TRBD1 is a possible D gene (5 bases). The V gene lost 1 base and the J gene lost 8 bases, with 14 bases spanning the gap. This CDR3 is built from 14 residues. In germline, CDR1 is SGHTA, CDR2 FQGNSA. The CDR3 spells CASSLDSQVGGYTF. The CDR3, as DNA: TGTGCCAGCAGCTTAGATTCACAGGTTGGGGGCTACACCTTC.